Listed below are T cell receptor beta chains from one sample, sequenced in a study of radiotherapy plus CTLA-4 blockade in lung cancer. Here immunoSEQ multiplex PCR was the method, and the copy in TCRdb shows in-frame clones only, minus some. The sample consists of fewer than 150,000 clones, 78% of them appearing once. The specimen comprised peripheral blood, sampled from a patient treated with radiotherapy plus ipilimumab. The source of these receptors is a human donor with non-small cell lung cancer who had a partial response to radiotherapy plus ipilimumab. The CDR3 runs from the conserved cysteine through the conserved F or W. Each record gives: D gene, V gene, J gene, clone size, CDR3 DNA, CDR3 protein. D genes are given only for firm matches. Expanded clones are given a class, and other clones once, few, many or no size at all.

TRBD2	TRBV6-1	TRBJ2-1	NA	TGTGCCAGCAGGCGGGAGGTTTCCCCCTACAATGAGCAGTTCTTC	CASRREVSPYNEQFF
NA	TRBV27	TRBJ1-2	NA	TGTGCCAGCAGTCCAGACAGTTACTATGGCTACACCTTC	CASSPDSYYGYTF
TRBD2	TRBV18	TRBJ2-2	NA	TGTGCCAGCTCAGTTAGTGAAACGCGGGAGCGGAGCACCGGGGAGCTGTTTTTT	CASSVSETRERSTGELFF
NA	TRBV4-1	TRBJ2-4	NA	TGCGCCAGCAGCCAGAGCGCGGGTTCCAAAAACATTCAGTACTTC	CASSQSAGSKNIQYF
NA	TRBV2	TRBJ1-5	NA	TGTGCCAGCAGTTTTGACAGGAATAGCAATCAGCCCCAGCATTTT	CASSFDRNSNQPQHF
TRBD1	TRBV9	TRBJ1-3	NA	TGTGCCAGCAGCTTCCAGGGGGCTGGAAACACCATATATTTT	CASSFQGAGNTIYF
TRBD1	TRBV6-5	TRBJ1-2	NA	TGTGCCAGCAGTTATGGCAGGGGGGTATCTAACTATGGCTACACCTTC	CASSYGRGVSNYGYTF
NA	TRBV30	TRBJ1-1	NA	TGTGCCTGGGGGAGGGGGGCTATGGCTTTCTTT	CAWGRGAMAFF
NA	TRBV25-1	TRBJ1-1	NA	TGTGCCAGCAGTGAATTGGGCAGGGTGGACACTGAAGCTTTCTTT	CASSELGRVDTEAFF
TRBD1	TRBV28	TRBJ1-2	NA	TGTGCCAGCAGTCCCGGGGACAGGGGGAGAGACTCCACCTTC	CASSPGDRGRDSTF
NA	TRBV4-3	TRBJ1-3	NA	TGCGCCAGCAGCCAAGTCACAGGTTTCTCTGGAAACACCATATATTTT	CASSQVTGFSGNTIYF
NA	TRBV6-5	TRBJ1-5	NA	TGTGCCAGCAGTTACTCTCGGAGCAATCAGCCCCAGCATTTT	CASSYSRSNQPQHF
NA	TRBV4-1	TRBJ2-3	medium-sized	TGCGCCAGCAGCCAAGACAGGGCAACCACAGATACGCAGTATTTT	CASSQDRATTDTQYF
NA	TRBV18	TRBJ2-2	NA	TGTGCCAGCTCACCGGTGAGGGCGGACACCGGGGAGCTGTTTTTT	CASSPVRADTGELFF
NA	TRBV6-5	TRBJ2-3	NA	TGTGCCAGCAGCCCCTCGGGGGTTAGCACAGATACGCAGTATTTT	CASSPSGVSTDTQYF
NA	TRBV18	TRBJ2-3	NA	TGTGCCAGCTCATCGTCGAGAGATACGCAGTATTTT	CASSSSRDTQYF
TRBD1	TRBV11-3	TRBJ2-7	NA	TGTGCCAGCAGCTTAATGGGGGGACAGGGGCATGAGCAGTACTTC	CASSLMGGQGHEQYF
NA	TRBV16	TRBJ1-2	NA	TGTGCCAGCAGCCAATCGAGGGCGGCCGCTAACTATGGCTACACCTTC	CASSQSRAAANYGYTF
TRBD1	TRBV27	TRBJ2-1	NA	TGTGCCAGCAGTTTTAGTAATTGGGGGGGACAGGGGGCCCATGAGCAGTTCTTC	CASSFSNWGGQGAHEQFF
TRBD2	TRBV28	TRBJ2-1	few	TGTGCCAGCAGTAGCGGGAGAACGGACAATGAGCAGTTCTTC	CASSSGRTDNEQFF
NA	TRBV5-1	TRBJ1-1	few	TGCGCCAGCAGCTTCGCGGGGCTGGGCACTGAAGCTTTCTTT	CASSFAGLGTEAFF
TRBD1	TRBV5-4	TRBJ1-2	NA	TGTGCCAGCAGCTTGGGGGGACAGATAGACTTC	CASSLGGQIDF
NA	TRBV19	TRBJ2-3	NA	TGTGCCAGTAGTGAACAGGCAGAAAATACGCAGTATTTT	CASSEQAENTQYF
TRBD2	TRBV30	TRBJ2-3	few	TGTGCCTGCGTTACAAAGGGACTAGGTGCAGATACGCAGTATTTT	CACVTKGLGADTQYF
TRBD2	TRBV2	TRBJ2-3	NA	TGTGCCCGGGGGGGCCCGGCAGATACGCAGTATTTT	CARGGPADTQYF